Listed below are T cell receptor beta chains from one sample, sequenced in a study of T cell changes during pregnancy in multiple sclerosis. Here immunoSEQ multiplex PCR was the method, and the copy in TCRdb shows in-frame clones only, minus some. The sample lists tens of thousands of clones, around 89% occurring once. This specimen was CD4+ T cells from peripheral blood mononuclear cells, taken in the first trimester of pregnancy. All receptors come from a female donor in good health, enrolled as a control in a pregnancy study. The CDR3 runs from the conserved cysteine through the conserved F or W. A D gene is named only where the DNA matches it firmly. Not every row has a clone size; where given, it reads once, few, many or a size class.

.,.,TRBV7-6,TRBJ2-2,TGTGCCAGCAGCTTAGGCACAGCGAACACCGGGGAGCTGTTTTTT,CASSLGTANTGELFF
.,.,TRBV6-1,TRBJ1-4,TGTGCCAGCAGTGATTCTACGGATGAAAAACTGTTTTTT,CASSDSTDEKLFF
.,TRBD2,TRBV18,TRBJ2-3,TGTGCCAGCTCACCACGGCGGGGGGGCCTTGAGGGTACAGATACGCAGTATTTT,CASSPRRGGLEGTDTQYF
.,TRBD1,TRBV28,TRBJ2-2,TGTGCCAGCAGTTTAGAGGGGGCGCAGAACACCGGGGAGCTGTTTTTT,CASSLEGAQNTGELFF
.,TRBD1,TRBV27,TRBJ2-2,TGTGCCAGCATTCCCGGGACAGGGGGCACCGGGGAGCTGTTTTTT,CASIPGTGGTGELFF
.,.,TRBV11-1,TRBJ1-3,TGTGCCAGCAGAATTGACGCGGGTGGAAACACCATATATTTT,CASRIDAGGNTIYF
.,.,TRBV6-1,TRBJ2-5,TGTGCCAGCAGTGAAGCTAGAGAGACCCAGTACTTC,CASSEARETQYF
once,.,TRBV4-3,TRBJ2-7,TGCGCCAGCAGCCTCCTCTACGAGCAGTACTTC,CASSLLYEQYF
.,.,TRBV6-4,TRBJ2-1,TGTGCCAGCAGTGAACGGGAGTACAATGAGCAGTTCTTC,CASSEREYNEQFF
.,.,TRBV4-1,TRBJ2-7,TGCGCCAGCAGCCAATGGGACTTAGCGACAGACGAGCAGTACTTC,CASSQWDLATDEQYF
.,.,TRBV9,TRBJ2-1,TGTGCCAGCAGCGTAGGCGGGACGGAACACAATGAGCAGTTCTTC,CASSVGGTEHNEQFF
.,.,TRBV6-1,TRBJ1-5,TGTGCCAGCAGTGAAATGGTCTCAGGGGCTAATCAGCCCCAGCATTTT,CASSEMVSGANQPQHF
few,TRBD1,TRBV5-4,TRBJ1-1,TGTGCCAGCAGCACTGGGACAGCGAACACTGAAGCTTTCTTT,CASSTGTANTEAFF
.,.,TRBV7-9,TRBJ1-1,TGTGCCAGCAGCTTGCGTACGGGGAACACTGAAGCTTTCTTT,CASSLRTGNTEAFF
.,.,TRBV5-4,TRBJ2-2,TGTGCCAGCAGCTTCAAGAACACCGGGGAGCTGTTTTTT,CASSFKNTGELFF
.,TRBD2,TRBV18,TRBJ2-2,TGTGCCAGCTCACCTTCCGCTAGCGGGAAGTATAACACCGGGGAGCTGTTTTTT,CASSPSASGKYNTGELFF
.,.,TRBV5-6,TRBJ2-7,TGTGCCAGCAGCTTTTACTACGAGCAGTACTTC,CASSFYYEQYF
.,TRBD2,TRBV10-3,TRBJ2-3,TGTGCCATCAGAGCAGCTAGCGGGGAGGGAGGAGGAGATACGCAGTATTTT,CAIRAASGEGGGDTQYF
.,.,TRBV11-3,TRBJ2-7,TGTGCCAGCAGCTTCGCGACAGGAGTAGACTACGAGCAGTACTTC,CASSFATGVDYEQYF
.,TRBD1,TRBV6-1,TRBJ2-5,TGTGCCAGCAGTGAACCCCAGGGACAGCACCGGGTAAGGGGCCAGTACTTC,CASSEPQGQHRVRGQYF
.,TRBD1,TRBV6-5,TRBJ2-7,TGTGCCAGCAGTTACTCCGCGGGACAGGGGGCCTACGAGCAGTACTTC,CASSYSAGQGAYEQYF
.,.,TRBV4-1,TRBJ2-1,TGCGCCAGCAGCCAAGTGAAGGGGCGGGATCATGAGCAGTTCTTC,CASSQVKGRDHEQFF
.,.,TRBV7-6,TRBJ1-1,TGTGCCAGCAGCTTAGCGGGCGGACGGAGGACTGAAGCTTTCTTT,CASSLAGGRRTEAFF
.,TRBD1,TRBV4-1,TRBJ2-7,TGCGCCAGCAGCAAAGCCCCTGGACAGGACACCTACGAGCAGTACTTC,CASSKAPGQDTYEQYF
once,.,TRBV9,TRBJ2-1,TGTGCCAGCAGCGTAGCACCGGGGAATGAGCAGTTCTTC,CASSVAPGNEQFF
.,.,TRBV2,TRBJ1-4,TGTGCCAGCACCGAAGGTGGGGGGGGTGAAAAACTGTTTTTT,CASTEGGGGEKLFF
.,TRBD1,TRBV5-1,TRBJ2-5,TGCGCCAGCAGCTTGGGGACAGGGGGGGGGACCCAGTACTTC,CASSLGTGGGTQYF
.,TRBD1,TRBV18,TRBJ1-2,TGTGCCAGCTCTTCAGGGGGAGGTCTCGCCTACACCTTC,CASSSGGGLAYTF
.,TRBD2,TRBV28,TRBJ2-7,TGTGCCAGCACCGGAGGAGGACTAGCAGCCACCTACGAGCAGTACTTC,CASTGGGLAATYEQYF
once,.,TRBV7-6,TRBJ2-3,TGTGCCAGCAGCTTAGCGGGGGGGGCGGACACAGATACGCAGTATTTT,CASSLAGGADTDTQYF
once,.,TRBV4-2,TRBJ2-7,TGTGCCAGCAGCCAAGATTCCGGGGTACCCTCCTACGAGCAGTACTTC,CASSQDSGVPSYEQYF
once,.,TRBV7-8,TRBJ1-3,TGTGCCAGCAGCTCCCGAGCTGGAAACACCATATATTTT,CASSSRAGNTIYF
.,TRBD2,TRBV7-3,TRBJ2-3,TGTGCCAGCAGCTTAGCGGGAGGCCCCACAGATACGCAGTATTTT,CASSLAGGPTDTQYF
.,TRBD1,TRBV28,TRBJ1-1,TGTGCCAGCAGCGAACCCGGGACAGCCATCATGAACACTGAAGCTTTCTTT,CASSEPGTAIMNTEAFF
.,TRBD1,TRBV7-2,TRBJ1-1,TGTGCCAGCAGCCGTGCCGGGACAGAGCCCAGAGCTTTCTTT,CASSRAGTEPRAFF
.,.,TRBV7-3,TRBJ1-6,TGTGCCAGCAGCTTAACTGGCGGAAGAGGAACTTCACCCCTCCACTTT,CASSLTGGRGTSPLHF
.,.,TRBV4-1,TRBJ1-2,TGCGCCAGCAGCCTAAACAGGCCCCTGGGGAAGGAACCTACTAACTATGGCTACACCTTC,CASSLNRPLGKEPTNYGYTF
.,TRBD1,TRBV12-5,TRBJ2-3,TGTGCTAGTGGTTTCGGGACAGGGGAATCAGATACGCAGTATTTT,CASGFGTGESDTQYF
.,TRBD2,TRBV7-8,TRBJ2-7,TGTGCCAGCAGCTTAGCGCTCGGGGGGAGCTCCTACGAGCAGTACTTC,CASSLALGGSSYEQYF
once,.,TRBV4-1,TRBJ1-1,TGCGCCAGCAGCCAAGAGAAGAAGGGAGACACTGAAGCTTTCTTT,CASSQEKKGDTEAFF
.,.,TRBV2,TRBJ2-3,TGTGCCAGCAGTGATTGGACTACCCGTGTGGCAGATACGCAGTATTTT,CASSDWTTRVADTQYF
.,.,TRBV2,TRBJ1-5,TGTGCCAGCAGCGTAAATCAGCCCCAGCATTTT,CASSVNQPQHF
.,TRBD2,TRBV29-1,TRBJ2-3,TGCAGCGTTCGCTCTAGCGGGGGGGCAGATACGCAGTATTTT,CSVRSSGGADTQYF
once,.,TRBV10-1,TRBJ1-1,TGCGCCAGCAGACCCACAGTAAACACTGAAGCTTTCTTT,CASRPTVNTEAFF
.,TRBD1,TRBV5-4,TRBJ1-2,TGTGCCAGCAGCTTGGATCGACAGGGCTATGGCTACACCTTC,CASSLDRQGYGYTF
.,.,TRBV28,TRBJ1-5,TGTGCCAGCAGTTTGACGGGCAAGGGGCAGCCCCAGCATTTT,CASSLTGKGQPQHF
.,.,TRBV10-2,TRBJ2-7,TGCGCCAGCAGAGAACTAGATTCTGGCGAGCAGTACTTC,CASRELDSGEQYF
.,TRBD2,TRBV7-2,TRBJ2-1,TGTGCCAGCAGCTGGACCGGATCTAGCGGGGGGATTTACAATGAGCAGTTCTTC,CASSWTGSSGGIYNEQFF
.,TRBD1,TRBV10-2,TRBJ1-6,TGCGCCAGCAGAGACCGACAGGGACAGGGTTCACCCCTCCACTTT,CASRDRQGQGSPLHF
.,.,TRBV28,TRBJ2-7,TGTGCCAGCAGTTTATCACACAGGGGGGGCTCCTACGAGCAGTACTTC,CASSLSHRGGSYEQYF
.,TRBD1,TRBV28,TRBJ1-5,TGTGCCAGCAGTTTAGGGACAGAAGGGGAAAATCAGCCCCAGCATTTT,CASSLGTEGENQPQHF
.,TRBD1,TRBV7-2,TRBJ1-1,TGTGCCAGCAGCTTAGGAAGGGGGCGTAAAGCTTTCTTT,CASSLGRGRKAFF
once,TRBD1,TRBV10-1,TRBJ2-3,TGCGCCAGCAGTCGACAGGGTGGGGCAGATACGCAGTATTTT,CASSRQGGADTQYF
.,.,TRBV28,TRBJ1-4,TGTGCCAGCAGTTTCCACGACAGGAATGAAAAACTGTTTTTT,CASSFHDRNEKLFF